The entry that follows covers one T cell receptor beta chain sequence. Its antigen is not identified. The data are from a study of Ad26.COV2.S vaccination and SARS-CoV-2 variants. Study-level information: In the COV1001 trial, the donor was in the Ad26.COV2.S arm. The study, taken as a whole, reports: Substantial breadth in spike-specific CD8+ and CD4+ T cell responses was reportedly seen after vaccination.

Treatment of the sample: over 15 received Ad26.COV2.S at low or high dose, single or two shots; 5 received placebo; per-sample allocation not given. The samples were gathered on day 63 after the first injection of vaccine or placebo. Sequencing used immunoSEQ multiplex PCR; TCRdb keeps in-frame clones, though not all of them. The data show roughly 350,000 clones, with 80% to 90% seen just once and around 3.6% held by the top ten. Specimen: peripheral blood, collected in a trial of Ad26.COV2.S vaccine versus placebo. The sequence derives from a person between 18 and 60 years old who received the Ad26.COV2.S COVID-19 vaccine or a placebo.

The CDR3 sequence: CASSLGTATNYGYTF. For the CDR3, the DNA is TGTGCCAGCAGCTTGGGAACAGCCACTAACTATGGCTACACCTTC. V is TRBV5-5 and J is TRBJ1-2, with unresolved D. The V end lost 0 bases, the J end lost 0 bases, and 9 bases lay between the germline ends. The CDR3 loop spans 15 amino acids. Germline V gene data show CDR1 as SGHKS and CDR2 as YYEKEE (reference sequence).